These 23 T cell receptor beta chains were sequenced from one sample in a study of blood T cell repertoires in COVID-19. Some clones are missing from TCRdb's copy, which holds only in-frame ones; the method was immunoSEQ multiplex PCR. The sample holds 110,000 to 150,000 clones; about nine tenths are singletons and the top ten take around 10%. Sequencing was done on a sample of peripheral blood. The receptors come from a woman of 80 years or more with acute or convalescent COVID-19.

The sample holds one count of this clone. The chain joins TRBV7-9 to TRBJ1-2; D uncertain. The germline CDR1 and CDR2 sequences are SEHNR and FQNEAQ (reference sequence). Trimming removed 5 bases at V and 6 bases at J, with 13 bases between. The CDR3 spans 13 residues. CDR3: CASSPNEGNGYTF. CDR3 DNA sequence: TGTGCCAGCAGCCCGAACGAGGGAAATGGCTACACCTTC.

The V call is TRBV7-8, the J call TRBJ1-1, with D possibly matching TRBD1 (6 bases). V lost 4 bases to trimming and J lost 5 bases, with 20 bases between them. CDR1 is SGHVS, CDR2 FQNEAQ, per germline. The length of the CDR3 is 16 residues. The CDR3: CASSSRGSGVGTEAFF. CDR3 DNA sequence: TGTGCCAGCAGCTCCCGTGGGTCAGGGGTTGGTACTGAAGCTTTCTTT.

The V gene is TRBV18, the J gene TRBJ1-4; 8 positions match TRBD1. CDR3 length: 16 amino acids. Germline values: CDR1 KGHSH, CDR2 LQKENI. J gave up 3 bases and V 6 bases, and 9 bases lay outside the gene matches. CDR3 coding DNA: TGTGCCAGCTCTCCTTCGGAGACAGGGGCTAATGAAAAACTGTTTTTT. It codes for CASSPSETGANEKLFF.

The chain uses TRBV7-9 and TRBJ2-7, with TRBD1 identical over 9 bases. The ends lost 6 bases at V and 2 bases at J; junction bases unmatched: 5. The CDR3 spans 14 residues. Germline CDR1 and CDR2: SEHNR and FQNEAQ (reference sequence). This chain's CDR3 is CASRPGQGTYEQYF. As DNA, the CDR3 is TGTGCCAGCAGGCCGGGACAGGGTACCTACGAGCAGTACTTC.

This chain links TRBV6-6 with TRBJ2-5; tentatively, D is TRBD1 (6 bases). V was pared by 1 base and J by 4 bases, with 10 bases between. Germline CDR1 MNHNY, CDR2 SVGAGI (reference sequence). The CDR3 is 14 amino acids. CDR3 loop: CASSYLTGGETQYF. The CDR3 bases are TGTGCCAGCAGTTACTTGACAGGAGGAGAGACCCAGTACTTC.

This rearrangement joins TRBV6-2 or TRBV6-3 to TRBJ2-5, with 8 positions matching TRBD2. This CDR3 comprises 14 residues. V gave up 6 bases and J gave up 4 bases; unmatched junction bases: 7. Per the germline V gene, CDR1 is MNHEY and CDR2 is SVGEGT. The CDR3 region is CASSTGGAGETQYF. The CDR3 DNA reads TGTGCCAGCAGCACCGGGGGGGCCGGAGAGACCCAGTACTTC.

J is TRBJ2-7 and V is TRBV5-1; tentatively, D is TRBD1 (6 bases). V gave up 1 base and J gave up 5 bases, with 22 bases separating them. The CDR3 runs 17 residues. Germline V gene lookup returns CDR1 SGHRS and CDR2 YFSETQ. The CDR3 loop is CASSLFVRGLRGDEQYF. In DNA form, the CDR3 reads TGCGCCAGCAGCTTGTTTGTCAGGGGCCTCCGGGGAGACGAGCAGTACTTC.

The chain links TRBV25-1 to TRBJ1-4; maybe TRBD1 (5 bases). CDR1 and CDR2 (germline): MGHDK, SYGVNS. The V gene lost 6 bases and the J gene lost 8 bases, with 16 bases spanning the gap. CDR3 length: 14 residues. CDR3: CASSSWGGEEKLFF. The DNA for the CDR3 is TGTGCCAGCAGCTCGTGGGGGGGAGAGGAAAAACTGTTTTTT.

The CDR3 loop is CAWSGGRETQYF. The CDR3 DNA is TGTGCCTGGAGCGGGGGGCGGGAGACCCAGTACTTC. The chain joins TRBV30 to TRBJ2-5; D is perhaps TRBD2 (7 bases). CDR3 length equals 12 residues. Trimming took off 3 bases at V and 5 bases at J, with 10 bases between the two ends. Germline V gives CDR1 GTSNPN, CDR2 SVGIG (reference sequence).

The chain recombines TRBV7-6 with TRBJ2-1; 9 nucleotides match TRBD1. The CDR3 spans 13 residues. Germline V CDR1 and CDR2: SGHVS, FNYEAQ. Unmatched junction bases numbered 3, after V lost 4 bases and J lost 8 bases. CDR3 nucleotides: TGTGCCAGCAGCTACGACAGGGGGTATGAGCAGTTCTTC. Encoded protein: CASSYDRGYEQFF.

This chain connects TRBV18 to TRBJ1-6; D gene unclear. From germline, CDR1 is KGHSH and CDR2 LQKENI. V shed 4 bases and J shed 5 bases, with 9 bases lying between them. This CDR3 has 14 residues. The CDR3 loop is CASSQATNNSPLHF. The CDR3 coding sequence is TGTGCCAGCTCACAAGCGACCAATAATTCACCCCTCCACTTT.

This chain connects TRBV19 to TRBJ1-5, with D possibly TRBD1 on 6 matching bases. Per germline, CDR1 LNHDA and CDR2 SQIVND (reference sequence). The V end lost 4 bases, the J end lost 0 bases, and 10 bases lay between the germline ends. The CDR3 is made up of 15 amino acids. The CDR3: CASSNTGTSNQPQHF. CDR3 DNA: TGTGCCAGTAGTAACACAGGGACTAGCAATCAGCCCCAGCATTTT.

The chain carries TRBV7-2 and TRBJ1-3; 9 bases line up with TRBD1. Germline CDR1 SGHTA, CDR2 FQGNSA. CDR3 length: 15 amino acids. V gave up 5 bases and J gave up 2 bases; unmatched junction bases: 4. The CDR3 DNA sequence: TGTGCCAGCAGCGGGGACAGGGCGGCTGGAAACACCATATATTTT. Protein: CASSGDRAAGNTIYF.

The chain employs TRBV7-9 and TRBJ1-2, with 8 bases fitting TRBD1. V lost 1 base, J lost 8 bases, and 3 bases stayed unmatched. Per germline, CDR1 SEHNR and CDR2 FQNEAQ (reference sequence). This CDR3 spans 13 amino acids. The CDR3 reads CASSLGTGSGYTF. The CDR3 nucleotides read TGTGCCAGCAGCTTAGGGACAGGGTCAGGCTACACCTTC.

The CDR3 DNA reads as TGTGCCAGCAGTTGGGGGGGTTCCCAGTACTTC. It yields the protein CASSWGGSQYF. V usage is TRBV27 and J usage is TRBJ2-5; 7 positions agree with TRBD2. The germline V gene encodes CDR1 MNHEY and CDR2 SMNVEV (reference sequence). After removal of 4 bases from V and 9 bases from J, the junction contained 2 bases not matched to a gene. The CDR3 has 11 residues.

Here the CDR3 DNA reads TGTGCCAGCAGCTCTCAGCACGGGATGAATGAAAAACTGTTTTTT. Its protein product is CASSSQHGMNEKLFF. The J gene is TRBJ1-4, the V gene TRBV7-2, with unresolved D. Deletions cut 4 bases from V and 5 bases from J, with 14 bases between. The CDR3 length is 15 residues. Germline V lookup: CDR1 SGHTA, CDR2 FQGNSA.

V is TRBV29-1 and J is TRBJ2-7; TRBD2 matches 8 bases. Germline V gene lookup returns CDR1 SQVTM and CDR2 ANQGSEA. The CDR3 extends over 14 amino acids. The V segment lost 8 bases and the J segment 6 bases; nucleotides outside the gene matches: 15. This CDR3 is CSPGGGTSFVEQYF. CDR3 coding DNA: TGCAGCCCTGGGGGGGGGACTAGTTTTGTCGAGCAGTACTTC.

This clone was observed once. The chain carries TRBV4-2 and TRBJ1-1; 7 bases fit TRBD1. The germline CDR1 and CDR2 sequences are LGHNA and YNFKEQ. V lost 0 bases and J lost 0; bases outside the gene matches: 4. The CDR3 sequence is 16 residues long. CDR3 nucleotides: TGTGCCAGCAGCCAAGACCCCACAGGGGTGAACACTGAAGCTTTCTTT. As protein: CASSQDPTGVNTEAFF.

This chain connects TRBV11-2 to TRBJ2-3; 7 nucleotides agree with TRBD1. CDR3 length: 15 amino acids. The V gene end was trimmed by 1 base and the J gene end by 5 bases; junction bases not matched to a gene: 6. Germline V gene data show CDR1 as SGHAT and CDR2 as FQNNGV. This chain's CDR3 is CASSLATGVEDTQYF. The CDR3 coding sequence is TGTGCCAGCAGCTTAGCAACAGGGGTTGAAGATACGCAGTATTTT. Full variable domain (remainder filled in from reference TRBV11-2 and TRBJ2-3): EAGVAQSPRYKIIEKRQSVAFWCNPISGHATLYWYQQILGQGPKLLIQFQNNGVVDDSQLPKDRFSAERLKGVDSTLKIQPAKLEDSAVYLCASSLATGVEDTQYFGPGTRLTVL.

In nucleotides, the CDR3 is TGTGCCAGCAGCTTTGGAGGGGTAGAGACCCAGTACTTC. This codes for CASSFGGVETQYF. V is TRBV11-2 and J is TRBJ2-5; D possibly corresponds to TRBD2 (6 bases). This CDR3 contains 13 residues. V shed 3 bases and J shed 4 bases, with 9 bases lying between them. Germline V gives CDR1 SGHAT, CDR2 FQNNGV.

The chain links TRBV27 to TRBJ1-6; weak D call: TRBD1 (5 bases). Trimming pared 6 bases from V and 9 bases from J, leaving 9 bases between. Germline-derived CDR1 and CDR2 are MNHEY and SMNVEV (reference sequence). The CDR3 has 12 amino acids. CDR3 sequence reads: CASRRQGSPLHF. CDR3 sequence (DNA): TGTGCCAGCAGGCGTCAGGGTTCACCCCTCCACTTT.

This clone was found a few times. J is TRBJ1-2 and V is TRBV9; TRBD1 aligns across 8 bases. CDR3 length: 15 amino acids. V dropped 4 bases and J dropped 6; count of bases not matched to a gene: 11. Looked up from germline, CDR1 is SGDLS and CDR2 is YYNGEE. In nucleotides, the CDR3 is TGTGCCAGCAGCACTCGGACAGGGCCTTCCGATGGCTACACCTTC. Its translation: CASSTRTGPSDGYTF.

The chain is built from TRBV27 and TRBJ2-5; possibly TRBD2 for D (5 bases). This CDR3 has 14 residues. V was cut by 1 base and J by 5 bases, with 11 bases left in between. Germline lookup yields CDR1 MNHEY and CDR2 SMNVEV (reference sequence). CDR3 in amino acids: CASSLYGAGETQYF. As DNA, the CDR3 is TGTGCCAGCAGTTTATACGGTGCGGGTGAGACCCAGTACTTC.